The 13 T cell receptor beta chains below come from one sample, sequenced in a study of early T cells in non-severe SARS-CoV-2 infection. MiXCR was run by TCRdb on the 5' RACE reads, yielding one entry per CDR3 protein. The table has tens of thousands of distinct CDR3 sequences, over 5% seen once. This specimen was whole blood, taken at baseline. These receptors were collected from an adult who was a healthcare worker with PCR-confirmed SARS-CoV-2 infection or an uninfected control (not recorded which).

This clonotype was observed at least ten times. The chain employs TRBV28 and TRBJ2-1; TRBD2 is a possible D gene (5 bases). Deletions cut 2 bases from V and 6 bases from J, with 23 bases between. This CDR3 contains 18 residues. Looked up from germline, CDR1 is MDHEN and CDR2 is SYDVKM. CDR3 in DNA: TGTGCCAGCAGTTTAAGTGAGGGTCTTGGAAGCATAATCAATGAGCAGTTCTTC. Translating it yields CASSLSEGLGSIINEQFF.

This clonotype appeared a few times. V gene TRBV12-3 or TRBV12-4 combines with J gene TRBJ2-5; the D is unclear. Trimming removed 2 bases at V and 0 bases at J, with 4 bases between. CDR3 size: 13 residues. CDR3 loop: CASSLRYQETQYF. CDR3 sequence (DNA): TGTGCCAGCAGTTTACGGTACCAAGAGACCCAGTACTTC.

The rearrangement links TRBV27 to TRBJ2-7; D possibly uses TRBD1 or TRBD2 (5 bases each). Germline V CDR1 and CDR2: MNHEY, SMNVEV (reference sequence). With 8 bases removed from V and 6 bases from J, the gap between germline ends came to 14 bases. This CDR3 spans 12 amino acids. The CDR3 spells CASGYDGTEQYF. CDR3 sequence (DNA): TGTGCCAGCGGTTATGATGGGACCGAGCAGTACTTC.

This clonotype was seen many times. The chain links TRBV20-1 to TRBJ2-1, with 13 nucleotides matching TRBD2. The CDR3 has 18 amino acids. The J segment lost 0 bases and the V segment lost 1 base, leaving 6 bases of the junction unmatched. Germline V gene data show CDR1 as DFQATT and CDR2 as SNEGSKA (reference sequence). CDR3 sequence (DNA): TGCAGTGCTAGAGGACTAGCGGGAGGAGGGAGCTCCTACAATGAGCAGTTCTTC. Protein product: CSARGLAGGGSSYNEQFF.

The sample holds a few counts of this clonotype. This chain joins TRBV7-6 and TRBJ1-5; TRBD1 might be the D (5 bases). This CDR3 contains 13 residues. Germline V gene data show CDR1 as SGHVS and CDR2 as FNYEAQ. Trimming cost V 9 bases and J 2 bases, with 11 bases left between them. The CDR3, as DNA: TGTGCCAGTTCCCAGGGTGGCAATCAGCCCCAGCATTTT. Translated: CASSQGGNQPQHF.

This chain joins TRBV7-8 and TRBJ2-7; TRBD1 aligns across 9 bases. V was pared by 3 bases and J by 4 bases, with 7 bases of the junction left unmatched. The germline V gene encodes CDR1 SGHVS and CDR2 FQNEAQ. The CDR3 is 15 residues long. The CDR3 sequence: CASSFVGDREYEQYF. The CDR3 DNA is TGTGCCAGCAGCTTTGTGGGGGACAGGGAATACGAGCAGTACTTC.

This clonotype was seen many times. This chain joins TRBV6-2 or TRBV6-3 and TRBJ2-1; the D is unclear. Germline values: CDR1 MNHEY, CDR2 SVGEGT. The CDR3 extends over 13 amino acids. Trimming shortened V by 2 bases and J by 8 bases, and 10 bases separated the two germline ends. The CDR3 bases are TGTGCCAGCAGTTACCTCCGCTTCGATGAGCAGTTCTTC. Translated: CASSYLRFDEQFF.

This clonotype was counted a few times. The J gene is TRBJ2-4, the V gene TRBV12-3 or TRBV12-4; D might be TRBD2 (5 bases). Trimming cost V 2 bases and J 1 base, with 12 bases left between them. This CDR3 region has 16 residues. The CDR3: CASSLSRGSAKNIQYF. Here the CDR3 DNA reads TGTGCCAGCAGTTTAAGCAGAGGGAGCGCCAAAAACATTCAGTACTTC.

In its sample, this clonotype was seen many times. The V call is TRBV6-2 or TRBV6-3, the J call TRBJ1-2; D gene uncertain. Looked up from germline, CDR1 is MNHEY and CDR2 is SVGEGT. The CDR3 spans 16 residues. V dropped 6 bases and J dropped 4 bases, with 21 bases sitting between them. This CDR3 is CASSPPFARRSYGYTF. For the CDR3, the DNA is TGTGCCAGCAGCCCCCCCTTTGCTCGGAGGAGCTATGGCTACACCTTC.

This clonotype has ten or more counts. The chain employs TRBV11-3 and TRBJ2-3, with D unresolved. Germline lookup yields CDR1 SGHNT and CDR2 YENEEA. The CDR3 has 12 residues. Trimming shortened V by 1 base and J by 7 bases, and 6 bases separated the two germline ends. The CDR3 nucleotides read TGTGCCAGCAGCTTAGGGCAGTATACGCAGTATTTT. It yields the protein CASSLGQYTQYF.

The sample holds many counts of this clonotype. The chain couples TRBV30 to TRBJ1-2; D is unclear. The V gene's germline CDR1 is GTSNPN and CDR2 SVGIG (reference sequence). V was pared by 3 bases and J by 4 bases, with 6 bases between. This CDR3 spans 11 amino acids. The CDR3 protein is CAWSQGYGYTF. The CDR3 DNA reads TGTGCCTGGAGCCAAGGCTATGGCTACACCTTC.

There are many counts of this clonotype. This chain joins TRBV11-3 and TRBJ2-5; TRBD2 might be the D (7 bases). Per germline, CDR1 SGHNT and CDR2 YENEEA. Trimming took 4 bases from V and 5 from J, leaving 23 bases between them. The CDR3 consists of 17 residues. This chain's CDR3 is CASSSPEGGVGGETQYF. DNA of the CDR3: TGTGCCAGCAGCTCCCCCGAAGGGGGGGTCGGCGGGGAGACCCAGTACTTC.

This clonotype was recorded at least ten times. This chain joins TRBV28 and TRBJ2-3; TRBD2 agrees at 10 bases. The CDR3 covers 14 residues. Germline V gene sequence: CDR1 MDHEN, CDR2 SYDVKM. V lost 6 bases and J lost 1; bases outside the gene matches: 1. The CDR3 reads CASSGTSGTDTQYF. The CDR3 DNA follows: TGTGCCAGCAGCGGGACTAGCGGCACAGATACGCAGTATTTT.